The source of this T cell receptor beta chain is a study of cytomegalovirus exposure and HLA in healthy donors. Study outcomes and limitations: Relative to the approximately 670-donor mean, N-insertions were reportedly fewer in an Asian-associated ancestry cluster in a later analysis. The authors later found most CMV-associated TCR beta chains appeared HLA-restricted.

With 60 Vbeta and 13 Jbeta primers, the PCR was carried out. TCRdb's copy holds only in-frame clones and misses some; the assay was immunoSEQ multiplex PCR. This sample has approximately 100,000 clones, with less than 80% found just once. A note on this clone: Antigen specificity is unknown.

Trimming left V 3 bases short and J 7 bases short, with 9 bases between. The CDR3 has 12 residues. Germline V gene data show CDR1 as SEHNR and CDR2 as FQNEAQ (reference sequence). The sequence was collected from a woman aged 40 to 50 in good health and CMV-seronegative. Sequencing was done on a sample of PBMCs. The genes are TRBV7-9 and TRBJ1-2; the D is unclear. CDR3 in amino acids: CASSFGSVGYTF. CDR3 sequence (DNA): TGTGCCAGCAGCTTTGGGAGTGTTGGCTACACCTTC.